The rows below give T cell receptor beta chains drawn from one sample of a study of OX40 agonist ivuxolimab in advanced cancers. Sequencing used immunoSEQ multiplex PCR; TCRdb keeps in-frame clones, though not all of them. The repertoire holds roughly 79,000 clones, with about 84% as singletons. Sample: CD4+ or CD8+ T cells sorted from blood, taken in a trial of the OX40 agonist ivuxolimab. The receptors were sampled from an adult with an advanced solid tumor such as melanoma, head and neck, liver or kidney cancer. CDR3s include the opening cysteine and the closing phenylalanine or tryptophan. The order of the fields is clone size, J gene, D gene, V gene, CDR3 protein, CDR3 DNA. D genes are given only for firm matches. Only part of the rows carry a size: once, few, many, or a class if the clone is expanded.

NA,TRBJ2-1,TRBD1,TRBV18,CASSPSGTGTYEQFF,TGTGCCAGCTCACCATCCGGGACAGGGACCTATGAGCAGTTCTTC
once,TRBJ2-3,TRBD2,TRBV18,CASSQLAGGSTDTQYF,TGTGCCAGCTCACAACTAGCGGGAGGGAGCACAGATACGCAGTATTTT
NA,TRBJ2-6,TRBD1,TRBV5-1,CASIRDRDSGANVLTF,TGCGCCAGCATTCGAGACAGGGACTCTGGGGCCAACGTCCTGACTTTC
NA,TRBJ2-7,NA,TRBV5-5,CASSSSQRESYEQYF,TGTGCCAGCAGCTCGTCACAGAGGGAGTCCTACGAGCAGTACTTC
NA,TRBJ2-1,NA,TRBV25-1,CASSEAWGVSSYNEQFF,TGTGCCAGCAGTGAAGCATGGGGCGTCAGCTCCTACAATGAGCAGTTCTTC
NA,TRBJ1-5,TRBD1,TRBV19,CASRDRGYQPQHF,TGTGCCAGCCGGGACAGGGGTTATCAGCCCCAGCATTTT
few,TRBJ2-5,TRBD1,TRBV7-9,CASSLGDRGGSETQYF,TGTGCCAGCAGCTTAGGGGACAGGGGAGGATCGGAGACCCAGTACTTC
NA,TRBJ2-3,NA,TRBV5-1,CASSHSDLTDTQYF,TGCGCCAGCAGCCACAGCGACCTCACAGATACGCAGTATTTT
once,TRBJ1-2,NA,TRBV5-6,CASSLWGARGYTF,TGTGCCAGCAGCTTGTGGGGGGCGCGGGGCTACACCTTC
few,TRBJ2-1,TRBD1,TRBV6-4,CASSLQGASYNEQFF,TGTGCCAGCAGCTTACAGGGGGCCTCCTACAATGAGCAGTTCTTC
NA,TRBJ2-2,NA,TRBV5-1,CASSLGQGPGELFF,TGCGCCAGCAGCTTGGGGCAGGGCCCCGGGGAGCTGTTTTTT
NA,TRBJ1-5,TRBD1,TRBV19,CASSIGYLRGQGNQPQHF,TGTGCCAGTAGTATCGGGTACTTAAGGGGACAGGGCAATCAGCCCCAGCATTTT
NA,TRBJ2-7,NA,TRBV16,CASSQWGMGGPSYEQYF,TGTGCCAGCAGCCAATGGGGGATGGGGGGGCCCTCCTACGAGCAGTACTTC
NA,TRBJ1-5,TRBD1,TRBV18,CASSPSPGGGNQPQHF,TGTGCCAGCTCACCAAGTCCAGGGGGGGGCAATCAGCCCCAGCATTTT
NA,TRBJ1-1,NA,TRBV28,CASSLWSTEAFF,TGTGCCAGCAGTTTATGGAGCACTGAAGCTTTCTTT
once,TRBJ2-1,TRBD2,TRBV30,CAWSEGRGEREAYEQFF,TGTGCCTGGAGTGAGGGTAGGGGAGAGCGGGAGGCTTATGAGCAGTTCTTC
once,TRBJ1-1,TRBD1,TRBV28,CASRSPGTANTEAFF,TGTGCCAGCAGGTCTCCCGGGACAGCAAACACTGAAGCTTTCTTT
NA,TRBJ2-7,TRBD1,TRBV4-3,CASSHRTGYSYEQYF,TGCGCCAGCAGCCACAGGACAGGGTACTCCTACGAGCAGTACTTC
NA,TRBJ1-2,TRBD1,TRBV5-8,CASSPGQGYGYTF,TGTGCCAGCAGCCCGGGACAGGGGTATGGCTACACCTTC
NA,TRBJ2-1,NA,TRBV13,CASSRDYNEQFF,TGTGCCAGCAGCCGGGACTACAATGAGCAGTTCTTC
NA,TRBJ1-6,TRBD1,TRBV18,CASSLGQYNSPLHF,TGTGCCAGCTCCCTGGGACAGTATAATTCACCCCTCCACTTT
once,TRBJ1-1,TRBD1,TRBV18,CASSQDRADTAFF,TGTGCCAGCTCTCAAGACAGGGCCGACACGGCTTTCTTT
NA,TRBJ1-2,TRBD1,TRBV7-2,CASSSGTGVGYTF,TGTGCCAGCAGCTCCGGGACAGGGGTGGGCTACACCTTC
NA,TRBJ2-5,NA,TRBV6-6,CASSPQETQYF,TGTGCCAGCAGTCCCCAAGAGACCCAGTACTTC
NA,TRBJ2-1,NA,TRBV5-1,CASSLQGAYNEQFF,TGCGCCAGCAGCTTGCAGGGCGCCTACAATGAGCAGTTCTTC
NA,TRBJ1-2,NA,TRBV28,CASRTFNYGYTF,TGTGCCAGCAGGACCTTTAACTATGGCTACACCTTC
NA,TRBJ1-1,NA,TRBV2,CASSEPRTGLNTEAFF,TGTGCCAGCAGTGAACCCAGGACGGGGTTGAACACTGAAGCTTTCTTT